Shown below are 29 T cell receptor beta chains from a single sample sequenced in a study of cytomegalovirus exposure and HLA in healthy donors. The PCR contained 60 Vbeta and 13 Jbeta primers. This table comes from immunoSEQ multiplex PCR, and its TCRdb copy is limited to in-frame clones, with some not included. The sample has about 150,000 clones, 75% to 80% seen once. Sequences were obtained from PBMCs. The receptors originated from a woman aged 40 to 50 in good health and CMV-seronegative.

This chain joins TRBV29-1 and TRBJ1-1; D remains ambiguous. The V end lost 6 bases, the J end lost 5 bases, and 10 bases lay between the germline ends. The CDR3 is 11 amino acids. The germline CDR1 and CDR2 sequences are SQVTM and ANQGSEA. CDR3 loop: CSVGRGTEAFF. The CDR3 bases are TGCAGCGTAGGTCGGGGAACTGAAGCTTTCTTT.

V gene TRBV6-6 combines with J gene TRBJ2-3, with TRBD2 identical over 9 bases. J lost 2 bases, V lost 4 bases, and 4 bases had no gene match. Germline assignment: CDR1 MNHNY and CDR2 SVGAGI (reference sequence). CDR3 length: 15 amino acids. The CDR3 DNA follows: TGTGCCAGCAGTTCTCTAGCGGGGACCACAGATACGCAGTATTTT. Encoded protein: CASSSLAGTTDTQYF.

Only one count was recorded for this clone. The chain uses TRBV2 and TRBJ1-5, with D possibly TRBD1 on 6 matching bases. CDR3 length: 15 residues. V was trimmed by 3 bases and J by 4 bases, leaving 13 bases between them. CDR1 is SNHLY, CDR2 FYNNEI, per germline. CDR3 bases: TGTGCCAGCAGTGACTCTGGACAGAGTAATCAGCCCCAGCATTTT. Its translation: CASSDSGQSNQPQHF.

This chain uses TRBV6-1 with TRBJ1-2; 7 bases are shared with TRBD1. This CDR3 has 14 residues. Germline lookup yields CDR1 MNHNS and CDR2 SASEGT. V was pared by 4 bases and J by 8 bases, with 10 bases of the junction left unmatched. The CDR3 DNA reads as TGTGCCAGCAGTGGGTCAAGACAGGGAGGCGGCTACACCTTC. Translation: CASSGSRQGGGYTF.

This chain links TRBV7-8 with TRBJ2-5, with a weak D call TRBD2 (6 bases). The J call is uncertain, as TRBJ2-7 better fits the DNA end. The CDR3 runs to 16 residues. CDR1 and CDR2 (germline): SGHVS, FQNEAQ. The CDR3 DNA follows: TGTGCCAGCAGCTTAGCGGAGGGGACGTTTGACTACGAGCAGTACTTC. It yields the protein CASSLAEGTFDYEQYF.

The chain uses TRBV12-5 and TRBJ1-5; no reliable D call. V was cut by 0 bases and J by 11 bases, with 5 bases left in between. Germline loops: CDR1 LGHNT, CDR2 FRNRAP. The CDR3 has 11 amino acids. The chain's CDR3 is CASGLVGAQHF. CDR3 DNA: TGTGCTAGTGGTTTGGTGGGAGCCCAGCATTTT.

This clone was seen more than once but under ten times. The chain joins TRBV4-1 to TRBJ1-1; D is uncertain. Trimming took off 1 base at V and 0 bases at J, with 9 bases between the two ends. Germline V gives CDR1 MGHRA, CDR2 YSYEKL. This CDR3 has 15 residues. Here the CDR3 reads CASSQGLNMNTEAFF. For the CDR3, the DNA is TGCGCCAGCAGCCAAGGTTTGAACATGAACACTGAAGCTTTCTTT.

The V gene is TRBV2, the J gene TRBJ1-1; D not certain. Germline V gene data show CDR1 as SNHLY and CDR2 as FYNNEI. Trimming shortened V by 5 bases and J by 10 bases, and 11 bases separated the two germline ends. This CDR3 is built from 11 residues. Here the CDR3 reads CASSLGEGAFF. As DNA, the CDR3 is TGTGCCAGCAGTTTGGGAGAAGGAGCTTTCTTT.

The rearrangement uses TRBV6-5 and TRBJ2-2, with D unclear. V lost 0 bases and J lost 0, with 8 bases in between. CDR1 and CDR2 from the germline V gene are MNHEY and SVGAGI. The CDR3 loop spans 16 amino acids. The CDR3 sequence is CASSYSRRANTGELFF. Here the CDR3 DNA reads TGTGCCAGCAGTTACTCGAGACGGGCGAACACCGGGGAGCTGTTTTTT.

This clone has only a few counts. The DNA of the CDR3 is TGTGCCAGCAGTAGTTGGGACACCTTGAACACTGAAGCTTTCTTT. This gives the protein CASSSWDTLNTEAFF. The rearrangement uses TRBV27 and TRBJ1-1, with D perhaps matching TRBD1 (6 bases). V lost 5 bases, J lost 0 bases, and 13 bases lay in between. The CDR3 totals 15 residues. The V gene's germline CDR1 is MNHEY and CDR2 SMNVEV (reference sequence).

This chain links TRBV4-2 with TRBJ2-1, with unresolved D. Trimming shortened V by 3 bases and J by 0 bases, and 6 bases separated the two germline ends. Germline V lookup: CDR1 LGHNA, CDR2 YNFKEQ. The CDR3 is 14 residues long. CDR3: CASSQYGSYNEQFF. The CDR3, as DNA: TGTGCCAGCAGCCAGTACGGCTCCTACAATGAGCAGTTCTTC.

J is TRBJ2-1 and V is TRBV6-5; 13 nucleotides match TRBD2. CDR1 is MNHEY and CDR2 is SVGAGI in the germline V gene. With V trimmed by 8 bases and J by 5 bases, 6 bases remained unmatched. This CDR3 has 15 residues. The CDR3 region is CASHRLAGGDNEQFF. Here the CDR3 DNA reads TGTGCCAGCCACAGACTAGCGGGGGGCGACAATGAGCAGTTCTTC.

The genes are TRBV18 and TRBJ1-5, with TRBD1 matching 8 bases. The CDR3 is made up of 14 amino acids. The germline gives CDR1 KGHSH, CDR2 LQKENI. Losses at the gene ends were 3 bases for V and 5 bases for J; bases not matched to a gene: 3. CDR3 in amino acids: CASSPGQEDQPQHF. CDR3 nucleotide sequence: TGTGCCAGCTCACCGGGACAGGAAGATCAGCCCCAGCATTTT.

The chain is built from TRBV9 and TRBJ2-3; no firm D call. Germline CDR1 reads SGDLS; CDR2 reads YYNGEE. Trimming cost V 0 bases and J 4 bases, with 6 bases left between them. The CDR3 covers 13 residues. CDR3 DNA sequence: TGTGCCAGCAGCGTAGCGTTGTCAGATACGCAGTATTTT. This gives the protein CASSVALSDTQYF.

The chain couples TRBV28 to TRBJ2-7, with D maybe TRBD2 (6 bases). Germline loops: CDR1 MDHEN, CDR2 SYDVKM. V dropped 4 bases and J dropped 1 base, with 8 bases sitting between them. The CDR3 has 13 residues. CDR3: CASSSGTSYEQYF. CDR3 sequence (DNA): TGTGCCAGCAGTTCAGGGACTTCCTACGAGCAGTACTTC.

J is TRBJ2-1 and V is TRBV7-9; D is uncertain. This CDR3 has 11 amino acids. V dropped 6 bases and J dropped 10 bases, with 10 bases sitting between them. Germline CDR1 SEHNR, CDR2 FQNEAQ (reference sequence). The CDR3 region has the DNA TGTGCCAGCAGAACAGAGTTCGAGCAGTTCTTC. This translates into CASRTEFEQFF. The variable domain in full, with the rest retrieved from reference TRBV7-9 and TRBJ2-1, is DTGVSQNPRHKITKRGQNVTFRCDPISEHNRLYWYRQTLGQGPEFLTYFQNEAQLEKSRLLSDRFSAERPKGSFSTLEIQRTEQGDSAMYLCASRTEFEQFFGPGTRLTVL.

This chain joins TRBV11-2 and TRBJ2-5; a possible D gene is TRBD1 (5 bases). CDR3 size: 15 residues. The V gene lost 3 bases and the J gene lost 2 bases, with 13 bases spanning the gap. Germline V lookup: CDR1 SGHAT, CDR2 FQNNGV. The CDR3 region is CASSFNGRAQETQYF. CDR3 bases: TGTGCCAGCAGCTTCAATGGCAGGGCACAAGAGACCCAGTACTTC.

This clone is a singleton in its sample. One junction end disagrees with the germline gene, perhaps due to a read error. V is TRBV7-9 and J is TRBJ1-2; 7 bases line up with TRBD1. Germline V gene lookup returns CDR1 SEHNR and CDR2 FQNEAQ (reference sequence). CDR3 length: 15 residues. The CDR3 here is CSSSRGTAPIYGYTF. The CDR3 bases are TGTTCCAGCAGCCGCGGGACAGCGCCTATTTATGGCTACACCTTC.

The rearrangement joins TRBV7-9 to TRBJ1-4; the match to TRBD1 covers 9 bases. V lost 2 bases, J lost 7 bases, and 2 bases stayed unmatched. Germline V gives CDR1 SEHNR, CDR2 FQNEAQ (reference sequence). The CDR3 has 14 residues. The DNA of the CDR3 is TGTGCCAGCAGCTTAAACAGGGGGCGTGAAAAACTGTTTTTT. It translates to CASSLNRGREKLFF.

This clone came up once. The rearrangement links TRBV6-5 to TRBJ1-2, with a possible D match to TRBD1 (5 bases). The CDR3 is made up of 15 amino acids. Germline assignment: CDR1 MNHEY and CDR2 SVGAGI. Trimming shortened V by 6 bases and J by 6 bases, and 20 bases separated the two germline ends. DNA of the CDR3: TGTGCCAGCAGCCCCCGGGGGAGGGTGACACATGGCTACACCTTC. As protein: CASSPRGRVTHGYTF.

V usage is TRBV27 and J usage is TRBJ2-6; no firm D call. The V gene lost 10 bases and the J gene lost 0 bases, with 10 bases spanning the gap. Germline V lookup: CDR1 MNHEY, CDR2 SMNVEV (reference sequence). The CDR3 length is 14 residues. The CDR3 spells CATYTTSGANVLTF. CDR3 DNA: TGTGCCACCTATACTACCTCTGGGGCCAACGTCCTGACTTTC. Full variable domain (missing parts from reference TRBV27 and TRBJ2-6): EAQVTQNPRYLITVTGKKLTVTCSQNMNHEYMSWYRQDPGLGLRQIYYSMNVEVTDKGDVPEGYKVSRKEKRNFPLILESPSPNQTSLYFCATYTTSGANVLTFGAGSRLTVL.

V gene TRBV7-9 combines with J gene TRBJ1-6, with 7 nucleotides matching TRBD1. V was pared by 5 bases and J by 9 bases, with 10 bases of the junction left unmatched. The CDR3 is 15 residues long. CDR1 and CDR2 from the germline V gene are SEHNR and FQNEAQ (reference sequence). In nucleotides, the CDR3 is TGTGCCAGCAGCACCGACAGGGAGGTCAGTTCACCCCTCCACTTT. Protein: CASSTDREVSSPLHF.

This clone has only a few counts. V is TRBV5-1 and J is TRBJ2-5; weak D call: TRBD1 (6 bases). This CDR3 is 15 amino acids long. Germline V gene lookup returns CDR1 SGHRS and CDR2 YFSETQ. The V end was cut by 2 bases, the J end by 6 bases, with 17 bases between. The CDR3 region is CASSLGDSQGQTQYF. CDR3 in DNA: TGCGCCAGCAGCTTAGGAGACTCCCAGGGGCAGACCCAGTACTTC. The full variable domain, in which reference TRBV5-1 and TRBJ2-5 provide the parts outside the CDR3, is KAGVTQTPRYLIKTRGQQVTLSCSPISGHRSVSWYQQTPGQGLQFLFEYFSETQRNKGNFPGRFSGRQFSNSRSEMNVSTLELGDSALYLCASSLGDSQGQTQYFGPGTRLLVL.

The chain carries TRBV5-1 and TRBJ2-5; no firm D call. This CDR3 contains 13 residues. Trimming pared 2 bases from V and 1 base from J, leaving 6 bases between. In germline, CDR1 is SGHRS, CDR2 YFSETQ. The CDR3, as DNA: TGCGCCAGCAGCTTCAACACCCAAGAGACCCAGTACTTC. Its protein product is CASSFNTQETQYF.

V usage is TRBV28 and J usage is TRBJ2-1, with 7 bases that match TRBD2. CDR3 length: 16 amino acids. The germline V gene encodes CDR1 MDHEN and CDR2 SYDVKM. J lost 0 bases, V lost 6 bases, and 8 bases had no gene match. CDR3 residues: CASSPMGGVSYNEQFF. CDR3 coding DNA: TGTGCCAGCAGCCCTATGGGAGGGGTCTCCTACAATGAGCAGTTCTTC.

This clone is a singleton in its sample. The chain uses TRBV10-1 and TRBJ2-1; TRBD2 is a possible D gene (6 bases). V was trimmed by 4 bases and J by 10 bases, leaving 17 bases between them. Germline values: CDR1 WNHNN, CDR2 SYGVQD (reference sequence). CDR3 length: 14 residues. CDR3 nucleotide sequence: TGCGCCAGCAGTGTTCGGGGGACGAATCAAGAGCAGTTCTTC. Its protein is CASSVRGTNQEQFF.

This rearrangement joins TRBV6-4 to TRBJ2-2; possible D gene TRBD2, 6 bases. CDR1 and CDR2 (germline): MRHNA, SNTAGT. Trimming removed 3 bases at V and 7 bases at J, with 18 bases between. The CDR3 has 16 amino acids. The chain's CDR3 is CASSDEAGRGNGELFF. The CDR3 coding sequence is TGTGCCAGCAGTGATGAAGCGGGTCGGGGTAACGGGGAGCTGTTTTTT.

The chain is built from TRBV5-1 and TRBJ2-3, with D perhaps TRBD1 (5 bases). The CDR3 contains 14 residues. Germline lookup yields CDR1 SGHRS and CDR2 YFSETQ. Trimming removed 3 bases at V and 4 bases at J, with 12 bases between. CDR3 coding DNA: TGCGCCAGCAGCTCCGGACAAAACCCAGATACGCAGTATTTT. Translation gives CASSSGQNPDTQYF.

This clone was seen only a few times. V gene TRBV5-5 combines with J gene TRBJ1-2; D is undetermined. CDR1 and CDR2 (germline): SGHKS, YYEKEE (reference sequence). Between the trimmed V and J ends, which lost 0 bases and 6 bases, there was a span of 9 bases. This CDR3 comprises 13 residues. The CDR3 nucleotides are TGTGCCAGCAGCTTGGGTCCGTCTGATGGCTACACCTTC. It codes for CASSLGPSDGYTF.